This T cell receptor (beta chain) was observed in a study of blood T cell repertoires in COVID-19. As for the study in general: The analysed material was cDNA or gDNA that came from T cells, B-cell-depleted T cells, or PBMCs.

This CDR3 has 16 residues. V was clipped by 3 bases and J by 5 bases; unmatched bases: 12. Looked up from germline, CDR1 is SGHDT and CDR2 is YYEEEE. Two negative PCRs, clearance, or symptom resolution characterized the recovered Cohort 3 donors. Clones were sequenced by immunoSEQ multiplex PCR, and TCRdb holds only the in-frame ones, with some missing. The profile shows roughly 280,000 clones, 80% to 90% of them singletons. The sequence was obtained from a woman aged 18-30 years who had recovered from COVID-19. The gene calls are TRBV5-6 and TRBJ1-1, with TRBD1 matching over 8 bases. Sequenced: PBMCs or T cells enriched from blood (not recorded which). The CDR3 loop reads CASSYGQGVMRTEAFF. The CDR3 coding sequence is TGTGCCAGCAGCTATGGACAGGGCGTAATGAGGACTGAAGCTTTCTTT.